This passage covers 26 T cell receptor beta chains from one sample sequenced in a study of a mutant IDH1 vaccine in newly diagnosed glioma. Clones were sequenced by immunoSEQ multiplex PCR, and TCRdb holds only the in-frame ones, with some missing. There are tens of thousands of clones in the sample; less than 85% occur only once, and roughly 3.3% lies in the top ten. These TCRs are of unknown antigen specificity. The time point: week 5, during vaccination. Vaccination comprised doses that each held 300 ug of mutant IDH1 20-mer peptide, plus topical imiquimod. Sequenced here: PBMCs, sampled from a glioma patient whose treatment included an IDH1 peptide vaccine. All receptors come from a woman younger than 35 with glioma. Some clones in this sample may be carry-over from other donors' samples.

The rearrangement uses TRBV27 and TRBJ2-5; D possibly corresponds to TRBD1 (5 bases). V was trimmed by 5 bases and J by 3 bases, leaving 16 bases between them. The CDR3 is made up of 15 amino acids. CDR1 and CDR2 from the germline V gene are MNHEY and SMNVEV (reference sequence). CDR3 protein: CASSPRGSREETQYF. In DNA, the CDR3 is TGTGCCAGCAGTCCCCGAGGTAGCAGGGAAGAGACCCAGTACTTC.

This clone turned up a few times. This sequence joins TRBV5-4 and TRBJ1-5; TRBD1 might be the D (5 bases). In germline, CDR1 is SGHNT, CDR2 YYREEE (reference sequence). The CDR3 contains 15 residues. Trimming shortened V by 1 base and J by 5 bases, and 13 bases separated the two germline ends. Here the CDR3 DNA reads TGTGCCAGCAGCTTGAATCCCGGGACCCATCAGCCCCAGCATTTT. Translation gives CASSLNPGTHQPQHF.

V usage is TRBV30 and J usage is TRBJ1-4; D is uncertain. From germline, CDR1 is GTSNPN and CDR2 SVGIG (reference sequence). The V end was cut by 0 bases, the J end by 8 bases, with 10 bases between. CDR3 length: 13 residues. CDR3 loop: CAWSVASGEKLFF. CDR3 nucleotides: TGTGCCTGGAGTGTAGCGTCAGGCGAAAAACTGTTTTTT.

The rearrangement uses TRBV6-1 and TRBJ2-2; 8 bases map to TRBD1. The CDR3 is made up of 15 amino acids. CDR1 MNHNS and CDR2 SASEGT come from the germline V gene. The ends lost 5 bases at V and 7 bases at J; junction bases unmatched: 9. CDR3 DNA: TGTGCCAGCAGTCCTACAGGGGGTAATATCGGGGAGCTGTTTTTT. As protein: CASSPTGGNIGELFF.

Here the CDR3 DNA reads TGTGCCAGCAGCTTGGAATTTATGAACACTGAAGCTTTCTTT. Its protein product is CASSLEFMNTEAFF. J is TRBJ1-1 and V is TRBV5-4; D gene uncertain. V lost 0 bases and J lost 0, with 6 bases in between. This CDR3 has 14 residues. Germline CDR1 is SGHNT and CDR2 is YYREEE (reference sequence).

The CDR3 sequence: CASRPSGSYNEQFF. The CDR3 region has the DNA TGCGCCAGCAGACCTAGCGGTTCCTACAATGAGCAGTTCTTC. The V call is TRBV5-1, the J call TRBJ2-1, with TRBD2 matching over 7 bases. Losses at the gene ends were 5 bases for V and 1 base for J; bases not matched to a gene: 3. This CDR3 spans 14 amino acids. Germline V gives CDR1 SGHRS, CDR2 YFSETQ.

CDR3 region: CASSYSIRDYGYTF. The CDR3 nucleotides are TGTGCCAGCAGTTACTCGATACGGGACTATGGCTACACCTTC. This chain links TRBV6-6 with TRBJ1-2; no clear D gene. CDR1 and CDR2 from the germline V gene are MNHNY and SVGAGI (reference sequence). This CDR3 region has 14 residues. The V end was cut by 0 bases, the J end by 3 bases, with 8 bases between.

The chain has TRBV29-1 and TRBJ1-1; the D is unclear. Trimming removed 3 bases at V and 14 bases at J, with 7 bases between. The germline gives CDR1 SQVTM, CDR2 ANQGSEA. This CDR3 has 8 residues. The CDR3 sequence: CSVDRLFF. As DNA, the CDR3 is TGCAGCGTTGATAGGCTCTTCTTT.

The V gene is TRBV5-4, the J gene TRBJ2-1; perhaps TRBD2 as D (5 bases). Looked up from germline, CDR1 is SGHNT and CDR2 is YYREEE (reference sequence). V lost 4 bases and J lost 9, with 17 bases in between. This CDR3 region has 14 residues. CDR3 sequence: CASSLLTIGGEQFF. The CDR3, as DNA: TGTGCCAGCAGCCTGCTGACTATCGGAGGTGAGCAGTTCTTC.

V usage is TRBV5-1 and J usage is TRBJ1-2, with 7 bases matching TRBD1. Germline CDR1 SGHRS, CDR2 YFSETQ. The CDR3 runs 16 residues. The V gene end was trimmed by 2 bases and the J gene end by 6 bases; junction bases not matched to a gene: 13. This CDR3 reads CASSFGEGARRDGYTF. The CDR3 coding sequence is TGCGCCAGCAGCTTCGGTGAGGGGGCGCGCAGGGATGGCTACACCTTC.

This chain links TRBV14 with TRBJ2-5; D ambiguous. Germline CDR1 SGHDN, CDR2 FVKESK. V was shortened by 2 bases and J by 2 bases, with 3 bases between the two germline ends. The CDR3 runs to 12 residues. The CDR3 reads CASSQIQETQYF. The CDR3 nucleotides read TGTGCCAGCAGCCAAATACAAGAGACCCAGTACTTC.

The CDR3 protein is CSVEGMWGTNYGYTF. CDR3 nucleotides: TGCAGCGTTGAGGGGATGTGGGGTACTAACTATGGCTACACCTTC. The chain recombines TRBV29-1 with TRBJ1-2; D is ambiguous. There are 15 residues in the CDR3. Looked up from germline, CDR1 is SQVTM and CDR2 is ANQGSEA. V was shortened by 3 bases and J by 0 bases, with 14 bases between the two germline ends.

V gene TRBV20-1 combines with J gene TRBJ2-1; D remains ambiguous. The CDR3 length is 11 residues. The V and J ends lost 1 base and 13 bases respectively, with 11 bases between them. Germline assignment: CDR1 DFQATT and CDR2 SNEGSKA (reference sequence). This CDR3 is CSARGLLRQFF. The DNA of the CDR3 is TGCAGTGCTAGAGGCCTACTCCGTCAGTTCTTC.

The chain carries TRBV6-6 and TRBJ2-3, with D possibly being TRBD1 (6 bases). CDR3 size: 14 residues. Trimming took 6 bases from V and 2 from J, leaving 12 bases between them. Germline CDR1 is MNHNY and CDR2 is SVGAGI (reference sequence). The DNA of the CDR3 is TGTGCCAGCAGAACCGGGACATACACAGATACGCAGTATTTT. Protein sequence: CASRTGTYTDTQYF.

The V call is TRBV7-9, the J call TRBJ2-6; no clear D gene. CDR3 length: 18 residues. The germline V and J ends were trimmed by 2 bases and 1 base, with 15 bases remaining between them. Per germline, CDR1 SEHNR and CDR2 FQNEAQ (reference sequence). The CDR3 DNA follows: TGTGCCAGCAGCTTAAGGGTGGGAAGAGAATCTGGGGCCAACGTCCTGACTTTC. This sequence encodes CASSLRVGRESGANVLTF.

This chain links TRBV30 with TRBJ2-3; D is ambiguous. From germline, CDR1 is GTSNPN and CDR2 SVGIG (reference sequence). Trimming stripped 0 bases from V and 2 bases from J, with 9 bases between. This CDR3 spans 14 amino acids. The CDR3 bases are TGTGCCTGGAGTGTACTCGGATACACAGATACGCAGTATTTT. It translates to CAWSVLGYTDTQYF.

The chain uses TRBV2 and TRBJ1-4, with 8 bases identical to TRBD1. The V gene end was trimmed by 3 bases and the J gene end by 8 bases; junction bases not matched to a gene: 14. The germline gives CDR1 SNHLY, CDR2 FYNNEI. The CDR3 totals 17 residues. The CDR3 region is CASSENVVGQGREKLFF. In nucleotides, the CDR3 is TGTGCCAGCAGTGAGAATGTCGTAGGACAGGGAAGGGAAAAACTGTTTTTT.

The rearrangement links TRBV7-9 to TRBJ2-7; 9 bases agree with TRBD1. This CDR3 is 15 amino acids long. The V gene end was trimmed by 4 bases and the J gene end by 5 bases; junction bases not matched to a gene: 9. Per the germline V gene, CDR1 is SEHNR and CDR2 is FQNEAQ (reference sequence). The DNA of the CDR3 is TGTGCCAGCAGCTCCCGGGGGACAGGGATCCACGAGCAGTACTTC. Its protein is CASSSRGTGIHEQYF.

The chain employs TRBV19 and TRBJ2-3; 11 bases fit TRBD1. Germline CDR1 is LNHDA and CDR2 is SQIVND (reference sequence). The CDR3 has 14 residues. V gave up 5 bases and J gave up 7 bases; unmatched junction bases: 5. The CDR3 DNA reads TGTGCCAGTAGTGGGACAGGGGGAGTAAATACGCAGTATTTT. Amino acid sequence: CASSGTGGVNTQYF.

The rearrangement links TRBV10-3 to TRBJ2-7; D is unresolved. The CDR3 is 16 residues long. The germline V gene encodes CDR1 ENHRY and CDR2 SYGVKD. Trimming removed 2 bases from V and 0 bases from J, with 14 bases in between. Here the CDR3 reads CAISEGWLGSSYEQYF. The CDR3 DNA is TGTGCCATCAGTGAGGGGTGGCTAGGAAGCTCCTACGAGCAGTACTTC.

The rearrangement links TRBV4-3 to TRBJ1-3; unclear D gene. Germline V lookup: CDR1 LGHNA, CDR2 YSLEER. Deletions cut 1 base from V and 7 bases from J, with 14 bases between. There are 15 residues in the CDR3. Here the CDR3 DNA reads TGCGCCAGCAGCCAAGTTCCGGGTGGTGGCAACACCATATATTTT. Translating gives CASSQVPGGGNTIYF.

V is TRBV5-4 and J is TRBJ1-2; weak D call: TRBD1 (5 bases). The CDR3 runs 14 residues. V was trimmed by 0 bases and J by 0 bases, leaving 6 bases between them. Germline CDR1 reads SGHNT; CDR2 reads YYREEE (reference sequence). The CDR3 sequence: CASSLEGTNYGYTF. The CDR3 nucleotides are TGTGCCAGCAGCTTGGAGGGGACTAACTATGGCTACACCTTC.

The J gene is TRBJ2-4, the V gene TRBV7-2, with 11 nucleotides matching TRBD1. CDR3 size: 17 residues. From germline, CDR1 is SGHTA and CDR2 FQGNSA. Unmatched junction bases numbered 8, after V lost 0 bases and J lost 7 bases. As DNA, the CDR3 is TGTGCCAGCAGCTTAGCCGCCGGGACAGGGGGGGGGAACATTCAGTACTTC. Amino acid sequence: CASSLAAGTGGGNIQYF.

V usage is TRBV25-1 and J usage is TRBJ1-2, with D unresolved. The CDR3 has 13 amino acids. V gave up 6 bases and J gave up 1 base, with 9 bases separating them. The germline CDR1 and CDR2 sequences are MGHDK and SYGVNS. As DNA, the CDR3 is TGTGCCAGCAGGAAGGACGGTAACTATGGCTACACCTTC. Residues: CASRKDGNYGYTF.

This clone was observed a single time. The rearrangement uses TRBV2 and TRBJ2-3; TRBD2 is a possible D gene (6 bases). The ends were cut back, 11 bases at V and 3 bases at J, with 12 bases in the middle. Germline V gene lookup returns CDR1 SNHLY and CDR2 FYNNEI. The CDR3 totals 12 residues. This CDR3 reads CAGVGRTDTQYF. The DNA for the CDR3 is TGTGCCGGCGTTGGGAGGACAGATACGCAGTATTTT.

A note on this clone: A much larger clone sits a single nucleotide away, making a read error possible. V is TRBV13 and J is TRBJ2-3; D is ambiguous. CDR3 length: 11 residues. Trimming took 4 bases from V and 2 from J, leaving 1 base between them. Germline CDR1 is PRHDT and CDR2 is FYEKMQ (reference sequence). The CDR3: CASSYTDTQYF. The CDR3 region has the DNA TGTGCCAGCAGCTACACAGATACGCAGTATTTT.